This T cell receptor beta chain is drawn from a study of blood T cell repertoires in COVID-19. Study background: The cDNA or gDNA used as material had been derived from T cells, B-cell-depleted T cells, or PBMCs.

This clone was observed once. The J segment lost 1 base and the V segment lost 11 bases, leaving 3 bases of the junction unmatched. Germline CDR1 and CDR2: MRHNA and SNTAGT. This CDR3 is built from 14 residues. Libraries were prepared by immunoSEQ multiplex PCR; TCRdb keeps only in-frame clonotypes and omits some of them. The sample yields 45,000 to 60,000 clones, 85% to 95% seen once. This sequence was found in a middle-aged man with acute or convalescent COVID-19. The rearrangement uses TRBV6-4 and TRBJ2-6; 9 nucleotides agree with TRBD1. Sequencing was carried out using peripheral blood. The DNA for the CDR3 is TGTGCCGGGACAGGGTGGTCTGGGGCCAACGTCCTGACTTTC. Translating gives CAGTGWSGANVLTF.